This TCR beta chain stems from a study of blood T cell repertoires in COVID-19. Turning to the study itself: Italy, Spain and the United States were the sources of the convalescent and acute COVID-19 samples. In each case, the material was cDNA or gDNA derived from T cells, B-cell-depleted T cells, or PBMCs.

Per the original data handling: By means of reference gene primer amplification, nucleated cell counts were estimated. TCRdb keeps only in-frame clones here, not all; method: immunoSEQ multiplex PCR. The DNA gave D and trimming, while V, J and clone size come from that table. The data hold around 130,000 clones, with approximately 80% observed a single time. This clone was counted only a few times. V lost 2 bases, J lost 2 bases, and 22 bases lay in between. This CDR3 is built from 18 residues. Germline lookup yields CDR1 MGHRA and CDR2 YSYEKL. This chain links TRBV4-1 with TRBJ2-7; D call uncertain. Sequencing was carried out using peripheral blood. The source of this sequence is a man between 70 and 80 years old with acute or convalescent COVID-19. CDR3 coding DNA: TGCGCCAGCAGCCAACTCTTTCAGGAAGAGCCGCAGACCTACGAGCAGTACTTC. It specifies CASSQLFQEEPQTYEQYF.